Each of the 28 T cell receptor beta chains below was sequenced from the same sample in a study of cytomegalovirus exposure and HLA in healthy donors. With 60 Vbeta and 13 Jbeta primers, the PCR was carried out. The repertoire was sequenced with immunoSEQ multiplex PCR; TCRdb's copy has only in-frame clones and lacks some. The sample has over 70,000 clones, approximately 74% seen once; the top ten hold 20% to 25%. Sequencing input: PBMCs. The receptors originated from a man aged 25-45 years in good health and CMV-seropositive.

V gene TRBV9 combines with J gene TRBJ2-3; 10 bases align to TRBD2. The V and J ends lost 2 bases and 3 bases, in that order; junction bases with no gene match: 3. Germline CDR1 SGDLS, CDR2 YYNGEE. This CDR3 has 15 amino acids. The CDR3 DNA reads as TGTGCCAGCAGCGTTGGGACTAGCGTTACAGATACGCAGTATTTT. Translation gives CASSVGTSVTDTQYF.

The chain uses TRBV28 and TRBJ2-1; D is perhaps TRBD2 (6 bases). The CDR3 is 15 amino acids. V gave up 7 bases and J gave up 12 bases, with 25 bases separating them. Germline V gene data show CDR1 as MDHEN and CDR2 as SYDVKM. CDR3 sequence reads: CASTPIIRSGSGQFF. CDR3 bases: TGTGCCAGCACTCCCATTATCCGGTCGGGTAGCGGGCAGTTCTTC. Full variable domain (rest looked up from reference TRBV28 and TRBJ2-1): DVKVTQSSRYLVKRTGEKVFLECVQDMDHENMFWYRQDPGLGLRLIYFSYDVKMKEKGDIPEGYSVSREKKERFSLILESASTNQTSMYLCASTPIIRSGSGQFFGPGTRLTVL.

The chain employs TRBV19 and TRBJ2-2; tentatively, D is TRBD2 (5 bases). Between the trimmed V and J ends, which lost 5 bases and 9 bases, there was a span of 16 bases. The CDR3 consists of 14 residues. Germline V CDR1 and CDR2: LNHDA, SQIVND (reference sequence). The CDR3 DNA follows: TGTGCCAGTAGTCCCCGGAGGTTCCACCGGGAGCTGTTTTTT. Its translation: CASSPRRFHRELFF.

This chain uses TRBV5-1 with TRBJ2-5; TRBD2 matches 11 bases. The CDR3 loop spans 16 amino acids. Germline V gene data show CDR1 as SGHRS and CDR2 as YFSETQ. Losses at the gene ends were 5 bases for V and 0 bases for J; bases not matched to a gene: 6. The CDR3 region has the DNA TGCGCCAGCAGTCGGACTAGCGGGTTTAACCAAGAGACCCAGTACTTC. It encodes CASSRTSGFNQETQYF.

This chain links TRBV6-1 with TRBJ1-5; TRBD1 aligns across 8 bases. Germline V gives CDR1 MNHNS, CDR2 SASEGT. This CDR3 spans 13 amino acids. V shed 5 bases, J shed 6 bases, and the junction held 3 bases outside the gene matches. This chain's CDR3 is CASSTGGRQPQHF. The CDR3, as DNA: TGTGCCAGCAGTACAGGGGGACGTCAGCCCCAGCATTTT.

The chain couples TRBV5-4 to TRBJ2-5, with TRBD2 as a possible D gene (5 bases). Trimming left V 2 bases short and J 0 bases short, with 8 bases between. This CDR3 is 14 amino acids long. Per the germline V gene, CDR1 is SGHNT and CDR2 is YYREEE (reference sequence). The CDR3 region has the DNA TGTGCCAGCAGCTTAGGAGGAAACCAAGAGACCCAGTACTTC. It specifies CASSLGGNQETQYF. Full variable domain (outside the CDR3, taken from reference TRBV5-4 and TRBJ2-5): ETGVTQSPTHLIKTRGQQVTLRCSSQSGHNTVSWYQQALGQGPQFIFQYYREEENGRGNFPPRFSGLQFPNYSSELNVNALELDDSALYLCASSLGGNQETQYFGPGTRLLVL.

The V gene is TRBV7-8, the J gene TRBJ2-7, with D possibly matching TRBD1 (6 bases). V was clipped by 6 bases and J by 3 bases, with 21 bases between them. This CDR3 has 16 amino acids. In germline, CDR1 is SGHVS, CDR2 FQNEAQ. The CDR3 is CASSYLRGKGDYEQYF. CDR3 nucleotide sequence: TGTGCCAGCAGTTACCTGAGGGGGAAGGGGGACTACGAGCAGTACTTC.

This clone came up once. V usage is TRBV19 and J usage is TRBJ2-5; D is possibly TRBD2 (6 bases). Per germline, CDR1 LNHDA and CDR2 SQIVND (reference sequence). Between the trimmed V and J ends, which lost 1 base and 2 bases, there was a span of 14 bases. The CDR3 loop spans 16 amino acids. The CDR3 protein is CASSIVKRGGQETQYF. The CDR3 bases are TGTGCCAGTAGTATAGTAAAAAGGGGAGGTCAAGAGACCCAGTACTTC.

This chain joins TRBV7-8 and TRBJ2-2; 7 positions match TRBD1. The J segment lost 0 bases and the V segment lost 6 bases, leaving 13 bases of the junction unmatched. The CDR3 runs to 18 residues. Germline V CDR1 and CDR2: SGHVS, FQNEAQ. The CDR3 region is CASRPILWTGTNTGELFF. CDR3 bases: TGTGCCAGCAGACCTATCCTTTGGACAGGAACGAACACCGGGGAGCTGTTTTTT. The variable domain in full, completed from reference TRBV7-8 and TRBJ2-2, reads GAGVSQSPRYKVAKRGQDVALRCDPISGHVSLFWYQQALGQGPEFLTYFQNEAQLDKSGLPSDRFFAERPEGSVSTLKIQRTQQEDSAVYLCASRPILWTGTNTGELFFGEGSRLTVL.

CDR3: CAWSRGVGGEAFF. The CDR3 coding sequence is TGTGCCTGGAGTCGGGGAGTTGGAGGGGAAGCTTTCTTT. This chain uses TRBV30 with TRBJ1-1; no clear D gene. The V end lost 2 bases, the J end lost 8 bases, and 15 bases lay between the germline ends. This CDR3 comprises 13 residues. CDR1 and CDR2 (germline): GTSNPN, SVGIG (reference sequence).

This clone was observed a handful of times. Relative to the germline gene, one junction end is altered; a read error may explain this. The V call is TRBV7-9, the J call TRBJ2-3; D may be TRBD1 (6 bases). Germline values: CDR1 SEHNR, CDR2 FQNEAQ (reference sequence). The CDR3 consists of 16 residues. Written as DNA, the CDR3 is TGTTCCAGCAGCTCGAACAGGGAACTTAGCACAGATACGCAGTATTTT. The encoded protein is CSSSSNRELSTDTQYF.

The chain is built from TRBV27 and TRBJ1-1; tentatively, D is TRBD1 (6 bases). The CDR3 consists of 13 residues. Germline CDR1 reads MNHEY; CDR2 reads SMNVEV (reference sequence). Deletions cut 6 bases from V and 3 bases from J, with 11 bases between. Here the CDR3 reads CASRLQGYTEAFF. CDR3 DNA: TGTGCCAGCAGATTACAGGGATACACTGAAGCTTTCTTT.

The CDR3 sequence is CASSLGDRETSGNTIYF. The CDR3 nucleotides are TGCGCCAGCAGCTTGGGGGACAGGGAAACCTCTGGAAACACCATATATTTT. The gene calls are TRBV5-1 and TRBJ1-3, with 9 positions matching TRBD1. Germline V gene sequence: CDR1 SGHRS, CDR2 YFSETQ. This CDR3 contains 17 residues. Losses at the gene ends were 0 bases for V and 0 bases for J; bases not matched to a gene: 4.

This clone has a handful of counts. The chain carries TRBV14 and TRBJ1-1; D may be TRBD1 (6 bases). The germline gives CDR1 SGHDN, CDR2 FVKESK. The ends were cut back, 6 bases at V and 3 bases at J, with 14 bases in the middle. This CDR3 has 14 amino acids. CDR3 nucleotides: TGTGCCAGCAGTCCGGACAGATCTTACACTGAAGCTTTCTTT. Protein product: CASSPDRSYTEAFF.

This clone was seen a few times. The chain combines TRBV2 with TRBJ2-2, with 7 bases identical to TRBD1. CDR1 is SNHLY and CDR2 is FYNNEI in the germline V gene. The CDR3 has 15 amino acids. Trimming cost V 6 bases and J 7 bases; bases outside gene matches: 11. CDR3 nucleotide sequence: TGTGCCAGCAGGCCCACAGGGGTTGCGCACGGGGAGCTGTTTTTT. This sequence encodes CASRPTGVAHGELFF.

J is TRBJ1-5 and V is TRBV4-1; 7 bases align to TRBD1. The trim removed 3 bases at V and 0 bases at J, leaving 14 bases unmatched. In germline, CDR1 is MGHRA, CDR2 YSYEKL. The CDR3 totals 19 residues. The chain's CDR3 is CASSHRTLIGTDSNQPQHF. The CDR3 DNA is TGCGCCAGCAGCCATCGAACGCTGATAGGGACAGATAGCAATCAGCCCCAGCATTTT.

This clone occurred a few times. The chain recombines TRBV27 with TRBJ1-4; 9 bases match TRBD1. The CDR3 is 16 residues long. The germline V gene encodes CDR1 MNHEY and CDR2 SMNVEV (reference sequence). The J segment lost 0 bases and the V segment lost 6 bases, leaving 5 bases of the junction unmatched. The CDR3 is CASRGQGGSTNEKLFF. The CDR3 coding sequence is TGTGCCAGCAGGGGACAGGGTGGGTCAACTAATGAAAAACTGTTTTTT.

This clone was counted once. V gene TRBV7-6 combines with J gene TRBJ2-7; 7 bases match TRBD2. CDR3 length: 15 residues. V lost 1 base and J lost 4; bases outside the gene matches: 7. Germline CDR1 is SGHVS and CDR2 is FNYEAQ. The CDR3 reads CASSLVGDYGYEQYF. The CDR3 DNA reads TGTGCCAGCAGCTTAGTGGGGGACTACGGGTACGAGCAGTACTTC. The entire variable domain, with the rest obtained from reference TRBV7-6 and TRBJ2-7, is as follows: GAGVSQSPRYKVTKRGQDVALRCDPISGHVSLYWYRQALGQGPEFLTYFNYEAQQDKSGLPNDRFSAERPEGSISTLTIQRTEQRDSAMYRCASSLVGDYGYEQYFGPGTRLTVT.

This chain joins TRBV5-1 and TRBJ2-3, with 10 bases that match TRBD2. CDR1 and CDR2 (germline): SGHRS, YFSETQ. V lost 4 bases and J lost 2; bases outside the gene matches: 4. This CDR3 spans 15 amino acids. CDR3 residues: CASSRSGGATDTQYF. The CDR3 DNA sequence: TGCGCCAGCAGCCGCAGCGGGGGGGCCACAGATACGCAGTATTTT.

Written as DNA, the CDR3 is TGTGCCAGCAGAACGCCGGGACTAGGGATTATGGATACGCAGTATTTT. Residues: CASRTPGLGIMDTQYF. J is TRBJ2-3 and V is TRBV28, with TRBD2 matching over 8 bases. V lost 6 bases and J lost 6; bases outside the gene matches: 14. Germline V gives CDR1 MDHEN, CDR2 SYDVKM. The CDR3 length is 16 residues.

The CDR3 reads CASSYYGTVEAFF. CDR3 bases: TGTGCCAGCAGTTACTACGGGACAGTTGAAGCTTTCTTT. The genes are TRBV6-5 and TRBJ1-1; 7 bases line up with TRBD1. Trimming at V came to 1 base and at J to 7 bases, leaving 3 bases not matched to a gene. Germline CDR1 and CDR2: MNHEY and SVGAGI. The CDR3 consists of 13 residues.

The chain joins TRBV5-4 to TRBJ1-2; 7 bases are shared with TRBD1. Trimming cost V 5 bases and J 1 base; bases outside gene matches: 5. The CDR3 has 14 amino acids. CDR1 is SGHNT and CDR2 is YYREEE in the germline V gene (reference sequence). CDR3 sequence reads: CASSPGQVNYGYTF. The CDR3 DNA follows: TGTGCCAGCAGTCCAGGACAGGTTAACTATGGCTACACCTTC. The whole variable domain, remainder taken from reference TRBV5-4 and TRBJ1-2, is ETGVTQSPTHLIKTRGQQVTLRCSSQSGHNTVSWYQQALGQGPQFIFQYYREEENGRGNFPPRFSGLQFPNYSSELNVNALELDDSALYLCASSPGQVNYGYTFGSGTRLTVV.

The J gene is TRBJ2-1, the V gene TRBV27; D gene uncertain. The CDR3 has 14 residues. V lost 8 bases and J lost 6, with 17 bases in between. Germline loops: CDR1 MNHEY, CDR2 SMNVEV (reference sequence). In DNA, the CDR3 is TGTGCCAGCTGCCCTGACATGGGTATCAATGAGCAGTTCTTC. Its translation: CASCPDMGINEQFF.

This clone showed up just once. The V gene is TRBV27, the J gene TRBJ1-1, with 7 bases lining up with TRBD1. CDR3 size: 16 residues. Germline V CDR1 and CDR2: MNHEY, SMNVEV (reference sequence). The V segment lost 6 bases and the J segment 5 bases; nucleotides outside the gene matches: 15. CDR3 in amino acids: CASSADHTPGGTEAFF. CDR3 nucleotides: TGTGCCAGCAGCGCCGATCATACACCAGGGGGAACTGAAGCTTTCTTT.

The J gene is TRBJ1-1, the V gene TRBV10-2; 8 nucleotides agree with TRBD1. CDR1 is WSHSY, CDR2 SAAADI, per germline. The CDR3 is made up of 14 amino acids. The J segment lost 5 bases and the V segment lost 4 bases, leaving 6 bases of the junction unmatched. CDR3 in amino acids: CASSVQGAYTEAFF. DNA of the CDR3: TGCGCCAGCAGTGTGCAGGGGGCGTATACTGAAGCTTTCTTT.

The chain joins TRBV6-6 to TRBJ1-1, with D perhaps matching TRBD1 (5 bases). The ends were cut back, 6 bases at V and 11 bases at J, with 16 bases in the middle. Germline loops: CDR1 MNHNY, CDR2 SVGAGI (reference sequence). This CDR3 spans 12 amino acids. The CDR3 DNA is TGTGCCAGCAGCCTTACGCAGGGTTCTGCTTTCTTT. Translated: CASSLTQGSAFF.

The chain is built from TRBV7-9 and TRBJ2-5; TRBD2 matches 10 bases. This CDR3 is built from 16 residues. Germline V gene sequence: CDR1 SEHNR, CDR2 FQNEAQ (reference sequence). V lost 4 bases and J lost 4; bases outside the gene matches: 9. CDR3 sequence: CASSSTQREGPETQYF. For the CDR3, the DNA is TGTGCCAGCAGCTCAACCCAGCGGGAGGGGCCAGAGACCCAGTACTTC.

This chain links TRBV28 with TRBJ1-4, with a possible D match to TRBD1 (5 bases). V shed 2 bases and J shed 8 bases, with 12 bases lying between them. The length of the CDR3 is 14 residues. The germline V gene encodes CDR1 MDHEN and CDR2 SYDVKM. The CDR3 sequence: CASSLTGGGEKLFF. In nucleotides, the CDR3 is TGTGCCAGCAGTTTAACGGGGGGAGGAGAAAAACTGTTTTTT.